This is a list of T cell receptor beta chains from one sample in a study of shared clonotypes between healthy human individuals. TCRdb's copy holds only in-frame clones and misses some; the assay was immunoSEQ multiplex PCR. The sample lists roughly 1,500,000 clones; approximately 98% were seen once. Material: naive CD4+ T cells sorted from blood. These TCRs come from a young man in good health. Each CDR3 is given with its conserved first and last residue. The D gene is left open where the match is weak. Rows give clone size only sometimes, using once, few, many, or a class for an expanded clone.

>TRBV9|.|TRBJ2-1|.
TGTGCCAGCAGCGGGCCACAGGGAAACAATGAGCAGTTCTTC
CASSGPQGNNEQFF
>TRBV30|.|TRBJ2-7|.
TGTGCCGGAGACATACCGCCCTACGAGCAGTACTTC
CAGDIPPYEQYF
>TRBV28|.|TRBJ2-7|.
TGTGCCAGCAGTTTAATGGCCTACGAGCAGTACTTC
CASSLMAYEQYF
>TRBV14|.|TRBJ1-2|.
TGTGCCAGCAGCCAAGGAGTAACCGGACAGCATATCCTTAGCTATGGCTACACCTTC
CASSQGVTGQHILSYGYTF
>TRBV11-2|.|TRBJ2-7|.
TGTGCCAGCAGCTTACACAGCTCCTACGAGCAGTACTTC
CASSLHSSYEQYF
>TRBV6-5|.|TRBJ2-7|.
TGTGCCAGCAGCCCTTTAGGCGCCTACGAGCAGTACTTC
CASSPLGAYEQYF
>TRBV27|.|TRBJ1-1|.
TGTGCCAGCAGTTCCAATCCCTATCCGCCCCGGCCAATCACTGAAGCTTTCTTT
CASSSNPYPPRPITEAFF
>TRBV29-1|.|TRBJ1-1|.
TGCAGCGTCGGACAGAAAAGCAACACTGAAGCTTTCTTT
CSVGQKSNTEAFF
>TRBV29-1|.|TRBJ1-2|.
TGCAGCGTTGGGGGATCGCCGGATGGCTACACCTTC
CSVGGSPDGYTF
>TRBV27|TRBD1|TRBJ1-4|.
TGTGCCAGCAGGCGTTCGGACAGGGCGAGAGAAAAACTGTTTTTT
CASRRSDRAREKLFF
>TRBV9|TRBD1|TRBJ1-2|.
TGTGCCAGCAGCGTAGCCGAGACAGGGGTTGGAGGGGTGCATGGCTACACCTTC
CASSVAETGVGGVHGYTF
>TRBV7-2|.|TRBJ2-2|.
TGTGCCAGCAGCTTAAAACGGACCCAAAGAACCGGGGAGCTGTTTTTT
CASSLKRTQRTGELFF
>TRBV11-2|TRBD1|TRBJ2-7|once
TGTGCCAGCAGCTTGCACAGGGGTCGCGAGCAGTACTTC
CASSLHRGREQYF
>TRBV5-6|.|TRBJ2-7|.
TGTGCCAGCAGCTTGCCGGGACGTAGCTCCTACGAGCAGTACTTC
CASSLPGRSSYEQYF
>TRBV9|TRBD2|TRBJ2-7|once
TGTGCCAGCAGCCCACGACTAGCAAACACCTACGAGCAGTACTTC
CASSPRLANTYEQYF
>TRBV7-8|.|TRBJ2-2|.
TGTGCCAGCAGCTTAGTCGCCCAGACCACCGGGGAGCTGTTTTTT
CASSLVAQTTGELFF
>TRBV5-1|TRBD1|TRBJ2-7|.
TGCGCCAGCAGCTGGGTGGGACAGGGGGCCTACGAGCAGTACTTC
CASSWVGQGAYEQYF
>TRBV6-1|.|TRBJ1-4|.
TGTGCCAGCACCCGAAGGGGGGCCGGAGGTGAAAAACTGTTTTTT
CASTRRGAGGEKLFF
>TRBV5-1|.|TRBJ1-5|.
TGCGCCAGCAGCAAGGACGGAAACAATCAGCCCCAGCATTTT
CASSKDGNNQPQHF
>TRBV25-1|TRBD1|TRBJ2-2|.
TGTGCCAGCAGTGAATGGACAGGAGGAAACACCGGGGAGCTGTTTTTT
CASSEWTGGNTGELFF
>TRBV5-4|.|TRBJ2-7|once
TGTGCCAGCAGCCCTAAAGGACAGAACGGCTACGAGCAGTACTTC
CASSPKGQNGYEQYF
>TRBV30|TRBD2|TRBJ2-7|.
TGTGCCTGGAGTCCAACGCGGACTAGCGGGAGGAACGAGCAGTACTTC
CAWSPTRTSGRNEQYF
>TRBV7-2|TRBD2|TRBJ2-3|.
TGTGCCAGCAGCACTAGGGGCAGGACTAGCGGGAAAGCAGATACGCAGTATTTT
CASSTRGRTSGKADTQYF
>TRBV15|TRBD2|TRBJ2-2|.
TGTGCCACGAACGGACTAGCGGGAGGAAGGACCGGGGAGCTGTTTTTT
CATNGLAGGRTGELFF
>TRBV5-1|.|TRBJ2-7|.
TGCGCCAGCAGCCATGTTCAGGGCTACGAGCAGTACTTC
CASSHVQGYEQYF
>TRBV7-2|.|TRBJ2-7|.
TGTGCCCCCAACCACGAGCAGTACTTC
CAPNHEQYF
>TRBV5-1|.|TRBJ2-7|.
TGCGCCAGCAGCTTAGAGCGTTCCTCCTACGAGCAGTACTTC
CASSLERSSYEQYF
>TRBV30|.|TRBJ1-5|.
TGTGCCTGGAGTGGGTGGGGGAATAGCAATCAGCCCCAGCATTTT
CAWSGWGNSNQPQHF
>TRBV6-1|TRBD2|TRBJ2-3|.
TGTGCCAGCAGTGAACTAGCGGGAGGTCCAGATACGCAGTATTTT
CASSELAGGPDTQYF
>TRBV5-6|.|TRBJ2-1|.
TGTGCCAGCAGCACGGACGGTGGGACCTACAATGAGCAGTTCTTC
CASSTDGGTYNEQFF
>TRBV5-4|.|TRBJ1-1|.
TGTGCCAGCAGCTTAGATAATGGACAAGCTTTCTTT
CASSLDNGQAFF
>TRBV18|.|TRBJ2-7|.
TGTGCCAGCTCACCACCCCAGGGGCTCGAGCAGTACTTC
CASSPPQGLEQYF
>TRBV7-9|.|TRBJ1-4|.
TGTGCCAGCAGCCGAAGAGGGGGTAATGAAAAACTGTTTTTT
CASSRRGGNEKLFF
>TRBV5-1|TRBD2|TRBJ2-3|.
TGCGCCAGCAGCTTGGTGGCGGGAGCGGGAGATACGCAGTATTTT
CASSLVAGAGDTQYF
>TRBV9|.|TRBJ2-7|once
TGTGCCAGCAGCGTAGGGACGGCGAACTACGAGCAGTACTTC
CASSVGTANYEQYF
>TRBV19|.|TRBJ1-5|.
TGTGCCAGTAGTAAAGACAGTCCTGGGTTAAATCAGCCCCAGCATTTT
CASSKDSPGLNQPQHF
>TRBV11-2|TRBD1|TRBJ2-2|.
TGTGCCAGCAGCCAAGGAGGGACAGGGGGTTCCGGGGAGCTGTTTTTT
CASSQGGTGGSGELFF
>TRBV11-3|.|TRBJ2-3|.
TGTGCCAGCAGCTCCCTTCCCACAGATACGCAGTATTTT
CASSSLPTDTQYF
>TRBV10-3|.|TRBJ1-5|.
TGTGCCATCAGTGAGTCGACAGTTCAGCCCCAGCATTTT
CAISESTVQPQHF
>TRBV7-8|.|TRBJ2-3|.
TGTGCCAGCACCTCGTATGAGATGGGCACAGATACGCAGTATTTT
CASTSYEMGTDTQYF
>TRBV5-1|.|TRBJ2-1|.
TGCGCCAGCAGCTGGCTTTCTTCTAGCTCCTACAATGAGCAGTTCTTC
CASSWLSSSSYNEQFF
>TRBV7-9|.|TRBJ2-3|.
TGTGCCAGCAGCTTAGATATCGGGGATACGCAGTATTTT
CASSLDIGDTQYF
>TRBV19|TRBD1|TRBJ2-2|.
TGTGCCAGTAGTATAGGGACAGGGACGTCCGGGGAGCTGTTTTTT
CASSIGTGTSGELFF
>TRBV27|TRBD2|TRBJ2-7|.
TGTGCCAGCAGGGGCGGACTAGCGAAAACCTACGAGCAGTACTTC
CASRGGLAKTYEQYF
>TRBV28|.|TRBJ1-2|.
TGTGCCAGCAGTTTATTAACCCCCCTTAACTATGGCTACACCTTC
CASSLLTPLNYGYTF
>TRBV6-6|.|TRBJ1-1|.
TGTGCCAGCAGTTACGTTAACATGAACACTGAAGCTTTCTTT
CASSYVNMNTEAFF
>TRBV19|.|TRBJ2-1|once
TGTGCCAGTAGTATAGGCGGGTCATGGCTCAATGAGCAGTTCTTC
CASSIGGSWLNEQFF
>TRBV1|.|TRBJ2-1|.
TGCACCAGCAGCCAGGGAACGGGGGGCAATGAGCAGTTCTTC
CTSSQGTGGNEQFF
>TRBV5-4|.|TRBJ2-3|.
TGTGCCAGCAGCTTGGTGGCGGGAAGGGTCACAGATACGCAGTATTTT
CASSLVAGRVTDTQYF
>TRBV5-1|TRBD2|TRBJ2-1|.
TGCGCCAGCAGCTTGGCCGCTAGCGGGATGAGCTCCTACAATGAGCAGTTCTTC
CASSLAASGMSSYNEQFF
>TRBV30|TRBD2|TRBJ2-1|.
TGTGCCTGGAGTACCGGGACTAGGAATGAGCAGTTCTTC
CAWSTGTRNEQFF
>TRBV16|TRBD2|TRBJ2-1|.
TGTGCCAGCAGCCACCTACTAGCGGGGGCCTACAATGAGCAGTTCTTC
CASSHLLAGAYNEQFF
>TRBV2|.|TRBJ1-5|.
TGTGCCAGCAGGTTTGGACGGAATAGCAATCAGCCCCAGCATTTT
CASRFGRNSNQPQHF
>TRBV19|.|TRBJ2-7|.
TGTGCCAGTAGTCTGGTGGGGGGAACCTACGAGCAGTACTTC
CASSLVGGTYEQYF
>TRBV23-1|TRBD1|TRBJ2-7|once
TGCGCCAGCAGCGGCGGGACAGGGTTTTACGAGCAGTACTTC
CASSGGTGFYEQYF
>TRBV9|.|TRBJ2-2|.
TGTGCCAGCAGCGTAGTCAGCACCGGGGAGCTGTTTTTT
CASSVVSTGELFF
>TRBV9|TRBD2|TRBJ2-3|.
TGTGCCAGCAGCGTAGTCGGGGGGGCACGAGATACGCAGTATTTT
CASSVVGGARDTQYF
>TRBV9|.|TRBJ2-3|.
TGTGCCAGCAGCTCCACCAAGGGATACGGGACAGATACGCAGTATTTT
CASSSTKGYGTDTQYF
>TRBV11-2|.|TRBJ1-2|.
TGTGCCAGCAGCCCCGGACAGTCTTATGGCTACACCTTC
CASSPGQSYGYTF
>TRBV19|.|TRBJ2-7|.
TGTGCCAGTAGTATCCCGGGACTCCCCGAGCAGTACTTC
CASSIPGLPEQYF